The clone carrying this T cell receptor beta chain has at least ten counts. The CDR3 is made up of 11 amino acids. Trimming cost V 1 base and J 14 bases, with 6 bases left between them. The treatment: PENTA 11 planned treatment interruption arm or continuous ART arm. A 3' RACE protocol on RNA, with unique molecular identifiers, produced the TCR library. Each CDR3 protein gets one entry after TCRdb re-called the 3' RACE reads with MiXCR. The table has some 90,000 distinct CDR3 sequences, around 6.9% seen once. These data belong to a study of HIV-infected children after antiretroviral therapy interruption.

The source material was CD45RA+ CD4+ T cells from PBMCs, pooled from several time points, sampled from a donor given antiretroviral therapy, either interrupted or continuous. Subset meaning: naive CD4+ CD45RA+ CD45RO- T cells. J is TRBJ1-6 and V is TRBV12-3 or TRBV12-4; D gene unclear. The receptor's source is a pool of human donors with HIV. The CDR3 bases are TGTGCCAGCAGTTTAGGATTGTCCCTCCACTTT. Its translation is CASSLGLSLHF.